This T cell receptor (beta chain) was captured by sequencing in a study of blood T cell repertoires in COVID-19. Background on the study: From the United States, Italy and Spain came samples of acute and convalescent COVID-19.

Patients at the Seattle site were enrolled during active infection and followed longitudinally. Sequencing used immunoSEQ multiplex PCR; TCRdb keeps in-frame clones, though not all of them. The sample yields 100,000 to 150,000 clones, around 70% seen once. This clonotype originated in a man older than 75 with COVID-19, enrolled during active disease. The specimen was peripheral blood.

The DNA for the CDR3 is TGTGCCAGCACTACTCGGGGTTATGGCGGCTACACCTTC. Translating gives CASTTRGYGGYTF. V and J are TRBV28 and TRBJ1-2; no reliable D call. This CDR3 contains 13 residues. Germline CDR1 and CDR2: MDHEN and SYDVKM. V lost 7 bases and J 8 bases, leaving 17 bases between the germline ends.